The 24 T cell receptor beta chains given below trace back to one sample, sequenced in a study of blood T cell repertoires in COVID-19. TCRdb keeps only in-frame clones here, not all; method: immunoSEQ multiplex PCR. Found here are tens of thousands of clones, approximately 84% of them singletons; the top ten hold approximately 2.5%. The sequenced material came from peripheral blood. The receptors were gathered from a man aged 50-59 years with acute or convalescent COVID-19.

This chain joins TRBV4-1 and TRBJ2-5, with D maybe TRBD2 (5 bases). From germline, CDR1 is MGHRA and CDR2 YSYEKL. The CDR3 covers 14 residues. Trimming took off 1 base at V and 5 bases at J, with 11 bases between the two ends. CDR3 sequence (DNA): TGCGCCAGCAGCCAAGGGTCGGGATCGGAGACCCAGTACTTC. This translates into CASSQGSGSETQYF.

The chain is built from TRBV24-1 and TRBJ2-5; tentative D call: TRBD2 (5 bases). V gave up 1 base and J gave up 1 base, with 12 bases separating them. The germline V gene encodes CDR1 KGHDR and CDR2 SFDVKD. CDR3 size: 16 residues. The CDR3 nucleotides read TGTGCCACCAGTGATTTCCTGACGGGATCCCAAGAGACCCAGTACTTC. Its translation: CATSDFLTGSQETQYF.

The V call is TRBV3-1 (or the pseudogene TRBV3-2), the J call TRBJ1-2, with a weak D call TRBD1 (6 bases). Trimming stripped 6 bases from V and 4 bases from J, with 18 bases between. From germline, CDR1 is LGHDT and CDR2 YNNKEL (reference sequence). The CDR3 is 15 amino acids. CDR3 coding DNA: TGTGCCAGCAGTCCGAACTTCATACAGGGCTATGGCTACACCTTC. As protein: CASSPNFIQGYGYTF.

The CDR3 spells CASSGGQGIYEQYF. In DNA, the CDR3 is TGCGCCAGCAGCGGGGGACAGGGGATCTACGAGCAGTACTTC. The chain couples TRBV5-1 to TRBJ2-7; TRBD1 matches 10 bases. The germline gives CDR1 SGHRS, CDR2 YFSETQ. The CDR3 spans 14 residues. V trimming: 4 bases; J trimming: 3 bases; junction bases outside the gene matches: 4.

The count of this clone is one. V is TRBV27 and J is TRBJ2-2; 10 bases are a match to TRBD2. The CDR3 totals 15 residues. Germline CDR1 is MNHEY and CDR2 is SMNVEV (reference sequence). The trim removed 6 bases at V and 2 bases at J, leaving 3 bases unmatched. The CDR3: CASRRTSGNTGELFF. The DNA of the CDR3 is TGTGCCAGCAGACGGACTAGCGGAAACACCGGGGAGCTGTTTTTT.

The rearrangement joins TRBV10-3 to TRBJ2-7; 8 positions agree with TRBD1. The junction had 10 bases not matched to a gene; V was cut back by 7 bases and J by 2 bases. The CDR3 length is 15 residues. The V gene's germline CDR1 is ENHRY and CDR2 SYGVKD. CDR3 DNA: TGTGCCATCAAGGAGACAGGGGACATCCCCTACGAGCAGTACTTC. It encodes CAIKETGDIPYEQYF.

The chain joins TRBV28 to TRBJ1-2; D may be TRBD1 (5 bases). Germline-derived CDR1 and CDR2 are MDHEN and SYDVKM. V lost 6 bases and J lost 6, with 20 bases in between. CDR3 length: 15 amino acids. In DNA, the CDR3 is TGTGCCAGCAGGCAACCTACGTGGGGGGTGAATGGCTACACCTTC. The encoded protein is CASRQPTWGVNGYTF.

This chain connects TRBV15 to TRBJ2-5; possibly TRBD2 for D (7 bases). Trimming stripped 3 bases from V and 3 bases from J, with 11 bases between. The CDR3 is made up of 14 amino acids. Germline CDR1 is LNHNV and CDR2 is YYDKDF (reference sequence). The CDR3 sequence is CATSRGRGEETQYF. DNA for the CDR3: TGTGCCACCAGCAGGGGGAGGGGGGAAGAGACCCAGTACTTC.

This clone was seen just once. This sequence joins TRBV28 and TRBJ1-6; no reliable D call. The CDR3 sequence is 12 residues long. With 5 bases removed from V and 8 bases from J, the gap between germline ends came to 7 bases. The germline CDR1 and CDR2 sequences are MDHEN and SYDVKM. This chain's CDR3 is CASSPPDSPLHF. The CDR3 DNA sequence: TGTGCCAGCAGTCCACCGGATTCACCCCTCCACTTT.

The chain has TRBV6-1 and TRBJ1-3; D perhaps matches TRBD1 (6 bases). Trimming removed 1 base from V and 3 bases from J, with 7 bases in between. CDR1 is MNHNS and CDR2 is SASEGT in the germline V gene. CDR3 length equals 14 residues. The CDR3 is CASSEVRGGNTIYF. CDR3 nucleotide sequence: TGTGCCAGCAGTGAAGTCAGGGGTGGAAACACCATATATTTT.

This clone has a handful of counts. The CDR3 sequence: CASSVELNSGQGAFF. CDR3 bases: TGTGCCAGCAGCGTGGAGTTAAACTCTGGCCAGGGGGCTTTCTTT. The chain couples TRBV9 to TRBJ1-1; a possible D gene is TRBD1 (6 bases). CDR1 SGDLS and CDR2 YYNGEE come from the germline V gene. The CDR3 sequence is 15 residues long. V gave up 2 bases and J gave up 11 bases, with 22 bases separating them. Complete variable domain (other parts from reference TRBV9 and TRBJ1-1): DSGVTQTPKHLITATGQRVTLRCSPRSGDLSVYWYQQSLDQGLQFLIQYYNGEERAKGNILERFSAQQFPDLHSELNLSSLELGDSALYFCASSVELNSGQGAFFGQGTRLTVV.

This rearrangement joins TRBV4-1 to TRBJ2-7; D is unresolved. The V and J ends lost 1 base and 1 base respectively, with 5 bases between them. Germline V gives CDR1 MGHRA, CDR2 YSYEKL. The CDR3 is made up of 13 amino acids. This CDR3 reads CASSQVLSYEQYF. DNA of the CDR3: TGCGCCAGCAGCCAAGTTCTTTCCTACGAGCAGTACTTC.

The V and J genes are TRBV9 and TRBJ1-6; the D is unclear. The germline CDR1 and CDR2 sequences are SGDLS and YYNGEE. The CDR3 runs 14 residues. V shed 0 bases and J shed 8 bases, with 9 bases lying between them. The CDR3 sequence is CASSVGAGDSPLHF. Written as DNA, the CDR3 is TGTGCCAGCAGCGTAGGGGCGGGCGATTCACCCCTCCACTTT.

The gene calls are TRBV27 and TRBJ2-3; 10 bases map to TRBD2. The J segment lost 0 bases and the V segment lost 5 bases, leaving 5 bases of the junction unmatched. From germline, CDR1 is MNHEY and CDR2 SMNVEV (reference sequence). CDR3 length: 16 amino acids. The CDR3 DNA follows: TGTGCCAGCAGTCCACGGACTAGCGGAAGCACAGATACGCAGTATTTT. Translation: CASSPRTSGSTDTQYF.

This chain uses TRBV5-1 with TRBJ1-5, with TRBD1 matching 7 bases. The CDR3 length is 15 residues. V trimming: 2 bases; J trimming: 0 bases; junction bases outside the gene matches: 2. Germline CDR1 is SGHRS and CDR2 is YFSETQ. The CDR3 sequence is CASSLQGYSNQPQHF. CDR3 coding DNA: TGCGCCAGCAGCTTACAGGGGTATAGCAATCAGCCCCAGCATTTT.

For this clone: This specimen includes other DNA sequences encoding the same CDR3. The chain uses TRBV5-1 and TRBJ2-7; TRBD1 matches 8 bases. The CDR3 covers 14 residues. Germline V gene sequence: CDR1 SGHRS, CDR2 YFSETQ. Unmatched junction bases numbered 3, after V lost 0 bases and J lost 4 bases. The CDR3 here is CASSLGQGAYEQYF. CDR3 coding DNA: TGCGCCAGCAGCTTGGGGCAGGGGGCTTACGAGCAGTACTTC.

In DNA form, the CDR3 reads TGCAGCGGGGCAGGGGGACTTAGCACAGATACGCAGTATTTT. The encoded protein is CSGAGGLSTDTQYF. The V gene is TRBV29-1, the J gene TRBJ2-3, with D perhaps TRBD1 (7 bases). The V gene lost 7 bases and the J gene lost 0 bases, with 14 bases spanning the gap. The length of the CDR3 is 14 residues. CDR1 and CDR2 (germline): SQVTM, ANQGSEA.

V is TRBV28 and J is TRBJ2-3; 10 bases are a match to TRBD2. This CDR3 contains 13 residues. Germline trimming cut 3 bases from V and 9 bases from J; bases unmatched to any gene: 3. Germline loops: CDR1 MDHEN, CDR2 SYDVKM. The CDR3 here is CASSFIAGGTQYF. CDR3 DNA sequence: TGTGCCAGCAGTTTTATAGCGGGAGGAACGCAGTATTTT.

V is TRBV5-1 and J is TRBJ1-4; weak D call: TRBD1 (6 bases). V shed 2 bases and J shed 7 bases, with 12 bases lying between them. Germline values: CDR1 SGHRS, CDR2 YFSETQ. The CDR3 sequence is 14 residues long. The CDR3 DNA follows: TGCGCCAGCAGCTTAGGGACATCAGGTGAAAAACTGTTTTTT. Protein sequence: CASSLGTSGEKLFF.

V usage is TRBV12-5 and J usage is TRBJ2-1; TRBD2 agrees at 9 bases. After removal of 7 bases from V and 3 bases from J, the junction contained 4 bases not matched to a gene. CDR3 length equals 14 residues. Germline V CDR1 and CDR2: LGHNT, FRNRAP. The CDR3 DNA sequence: TGTGCTAGTGCTAGACTAGCGGACTACAATGAGCAGTTCTTC. Amino acids: CASARLADYNEQFF.

V and J are TRBV3-1 (or the pseudogene TRBV3-2) and TRBJ2-5; TRBD2 aligns across 12 bases. J lost 0 bases, V lost 3 bases, and 5 bases had no gene match. The CDR3 runs 17 residues. Germline loops: CDR1 LGHDT, CDR2 YNNKEL (reference sequence). The CDR3 region has the DNA TGTGCCAGCAGCCATAGACTAGCGGGGGCATACCAAGAGACCCAGTACTTC. Residues: CASSHRLAGAYQETQYF.

V usage is TRBV28 and J usage is TRBJ2-5; 8 nucleotides line up with TRBD1. V lost 4 bases to trimming and J lost 4 bases; unmatched junction nucleotides: 11. There are 16 residues in the CDR3. Germline lookup yields CDR1 MDHEN and CDR2 SYDVKM. Here the CDR3 DNA reads TGTGCCAGCAGTTCCCCCCGACAGGGGAAGGGAGAGACCCAGTACTTC. Its protein product is CASSSPRQGKGETQYF.

CDR3 nucleotides: TGTGCCAGCAGCTTGGAGGGACCAGACAATGAGCAGTTCTTC. Protein product: CASSLEGPDNEQFF. The rearrangement joins TRBV7-2 to TRBJ2-1; D is possibly TRBD2 (6 bases). V dropped 3 bases and J dropped 5 bases, with 11 bases sitting between them. The CDR3 runs to 14 residues. The germline gives CDR1 SGHTA, CDR2 FQGNSA. Variable domain in full (rest from reference TRBV7-2 and TRBJ2-1): GAGVSQSPSNKVTEKGKDVELRCDPISGHTALYWYRQSLGQGLEFLIYFQGNSAPDKSGLPSDRFSAERTGGSVSTLTIQRTQQEDSAVYLCASSLEGPDNEQFFGPGTRLTVL.

The chain carries TRBV19 and TRBJ1-4; perhaps TRBD1 as D (5 bases). V was trimmed by 2 bases and J by 7 bases, leaving 8 bases between them. The CDR3 is 13 amino acids. Germline CDR1 and CDR2: LNHDA and SQIVND (reference sequence). CDR3 in amino acids: CASSIQGTEKLFF. The DNA for the CDR3 is TGTGCCAGTAGTATACAGGGAACTGAAAAACTGTTTTTT.